What follows are 18 T cell receptor beta chains derived from one specimen sequenced in a study of memory CD4+ T cells and cytomegalovirus serostatus. The sort gate was single viable CD3+CD4+CD8-CD45RO+ cells for memory CD4+ T cells. The assay was immunoSEQ multiplex PCR, and TCRdb's table has in-frame clones only and misses some. The table has 40,000 to 55,000 clones, 65% to 85% seen once. Sequencing was performed on memory CD4+ T cells from blood. The receptors stem from an adult in good health and CMV-seronegative.

The gene calls are TRBV6-5 and TRBJ1-6; D uncertain. This CDR3 is built from 13 residues. V lost 5 bases and J lost 8, with 10 bases in between. Germline V gene sequence: CDR1 MNHEY, CDR2 SVGAGI. CDR3 loop: CASSPTGDSPLHF. The CDR3 DNA reads TGTGCCAGCAGTCCCACTGGGGATTCACCCCTCCACTTT.

This clone has more than one count but fewer than ten. The V call is TRBV5-8, the J call TRBJ2-7; D possibly corresponds to TRBD2 (5 bases). This CDR3 is 17 amino acids long. V dropped 6 bases and J dropped 0 bases, with 22 bases sitting between them. Per germline, CDR1 SGHTS and CDR2 YDEGEE. DNA of the CDR3: TGTGCCAGCACCCCTCAAGGTTCAAGACTAAGCTCCTACGAGCAGTACTTC. Amino acid sequence: CASTPQGSRLSSYEQYF.

The chain joins TRBV7-9 to TRBJ1-2; TRBD1 is a possible D gene (6 bases). V shed 5 bases and J shed 2 bases, with 9 bases lying between them. The germline V gene has CDR1 SEHNR and CDR2 FQNEAQ (reference sequence). The CDR3 contains 13 residues. CDR3 in amino acids: CASSHGQNYGYTF. In nucleotides, the CDR3 is TGTGCCAGCAGCCACGGACAGAACTATGGCTACACCTTC.

The V gene is TRBV27, the J gene TRBJ1-3; 9 positions match TRBD1. CDR1 is MNHEY and CDR2 is SMNVEV in the germline V gene (reference sequence). The CDR3 contains 14 residues. The junction had 4 bases not matched to a gene; V was cut back by 6 bases and J by 4 bases. In nucleotides, the CDR3 is TGTGCCAGCAGGGGACAGGGAGGCGGAAACACCATATATTTT. Translating gives CASRGQGGGNTIYF.

This clone was seen only a few times. V gene TRBV5-1 combines with J gene TRBJ2-1; 8 bases are shared with TRBD2. Trimming at V came to 6 bases and at J to 4 bases, leaving 9 bases not matched to a gene. CDR1 and CDR2 (germline): SGHRS, YFSETQ. The CDR3 is made up of 15 amino acids. As DNA, the CDR3 is TGCGCCAGCATCCCGGACAGCGGGGGATACAATGAGCAGTTCTTC. Protein: CASIPDSGGYNEQFF. The full variable domain, with the rest looked up from reference TRBV5-1 and TRBJ2-1, is KAGVTQTPRYLIKTRGQQVTLSCSPISGHRSVSWYQQTPGQGLQFLFEYFSETQRNKGNFPGRFSGRQFSNSRSEMNVSTLELGDSALYLCASIPDSGGYNEQFFGPGTRLTVL.

V and J are TRBV7-3 and TRBJ1-6; 7 bases are a match to TRBD1. The ends lost 5 bases at V and 2 bases at J; junction bases unmatched: 9. This CDR3 has 17 residues. The germline V gene has CDR1 SGHTA and CDR2 FQGTGA. The CDR3 nucleotides are TGTGCCAGCAGCATCCATACAGGGGCCCCCTATAATTCACCCCTCCACTTT. Its protein is CASSIHTGAPYNSPLHF.

This clone was observed a handful of times. The V and J genes are TRBV7-8 and TRBJ1-1; 9 bases are a match to TRBD1. The CDR3 is 14 residues long. The germline gives CDR1 SGHVS, CDR2 FQNEAQ. V lost 4 bases, J lost 7 bases, and 7 bases stayed unmatched. In DNA, the CDR3 is TGTGCCAGCAGCTACGGACAGGGGTTCGGTGAAGCTTTCTTT. Translated, it gives CASSYGQGFGEAFF.

This chain joins TRBV7-6 and TRBJ1-1; no firm D call. Looked up from germline, CDR1 is SGHVS and CDR2 is FNYEAQ. Trimming took 5 bases from V and 0 from J, leaving 4 bases between them. The CDR3 has 12 amino acids. The CDR3: CASSQMNTEAFF. The CDR3 DNA sequence: TGTGCCAGCAGCCAGATGAACACTGAAGCTTTCTTT.

CDR3 loop: CAISEEGGYTF. DNA for the CDR3: TGTGCCATCAGTGAGGAGGGTGGCTACACCTTC. The chain has TRBV10-3 and TRBJ1-2; D gene unclear. Trimming removed 2 bases at V and 7 bases at J, with 5 bases between. From germline, CDR1 is ENHRY and CDR2 SYGVKD. This CDR3 region has 11 residues.

In this sample, this clone turned up once. The V gene is TRBV4-1, the J gene TRBJ1-1; tentative D call: TRBD1 (5 bases). Deletions cut 1 base from V and 1 base from J, with 13 bases between. The CDR3 extends over 16 amino acids. CDR1 MGHRA and CDR2 YSYEKL come from the germline V gene. As DNA, the CDR3 is TGCGCCAGCAGCCAAGTGAATGCAGGGTCGAACACTGAAGCTTTCTTT. This encodes CASSQVNAGSNTEAFF.

The chain recombines TRBV9 with TRBJ2-3, with unresolved D. CDR1 is SGDLS and CDR2 is YYNGEE in the germline V gene. The ends were cut back, 2 bases at V and 1 base at J, with 8 bases in the middle. This CDR3 region has 14 residues. The CDR3 DNA reads TGTGCCAGCAGCGTTGCCAGCGGCACAGATACGCAGTATTTT. Its translation: CASSVASGTDTQYF.

The chain links TRBV29-1 to TRBJ2-1, with 7 bases identical to TRBD2. V trimming: 7 bases; J trimming: 2 bases; junction bases outside the gene matches: 11. Germline CDR1 SQVTM, CDR2 ANQGSEA. This CDR3 region has 15 residues. CDR3 protein: CSAAEPRGAYNEQFF. As DNA, the CDR3 is TGCAGCGCCGCTGAGCCACGGGGGGCCTACAATGAGCAGTTCTTC.

Details on this clone: The same CDR3 is also encoded by other DNA sequences in this sample. The chain uses TRBV9 and TRBJ2-5; 10 bases are shared with TRBD1. Germline V CDR1 and CDR2: SGDLS, YYNGEE. The CDR3 covers 15 residues. Trimming at V came to 0 bases and at J to 5 bases, leaving 4 bases not matched to a gene. CDR3 coding DNA: TGTGCCAGCAGCGTAGGACAGGGGGCGCGGGAGACCCAGTACTTC. Protein sequence: CASSVGQGARETQYF. Full variable domain (missing parts from reference TRBV9 and TRBJ2-5): DSGVTQTPKHLITATGQRVTLRCSPRSGDLSVYWYQQSLDQGLQFLIQYYNGEERAKGNILERFSAQQFPDLHSELNLSSLELGDSALYFCASSVGQGARETQYFGPGTRLLVL.

The rearrangement joins TRBV27 to TRBJ2-2; 7 positions agree with TRBD1. Germline CDR1 is MNHEY and CDR2 is SMNVEV (reference sequence). The CDR3 contains 15 residues. The V and J ends lost 6 bases and 3 bases, in that order; junction bases with no gene match: 7. The CDR3 sequence: CASRPRDSYTGELFF. The CDR3 DNA reads TGTGCCAGCAGACCTAGGGACAGTTACACCGGGGAGCTGTTTTTT.

The chain uses TRBV6-1 and TRBJ1-5, with a weak D call TRBD1 (5 bases). From germline, CDR1 is MNHNS and CDR2 SASEGT. The V and J ends lost 3 bases and 0 bases respectively, with 9 bases between them. This CDR3 spans 15 amino acids. The CDR3 spells CASSEAGTSNQPQHF. The CDR3 region has the DNA TGTGCCAGCAGTGAGGCCGGGACTAGCAATCAGCCCCAGCATTTT.

V and J are TRBV28 and TRBJ1-2; D not resolved. The germline V gene encodes CDR1 MDHEN and CDR2 SYDVKM. The CDR3 loop spans 12 amino acids. Trimming pared 3 bases from V and 8 bases from J, leaving 10 bases between. The CDR3 protein is CASSFRPGGYTF. The CDR3 nucleotides are TGTGCCAGCAGTTTCCGACCAGGAGGCTACACCTTC.

The chain joins TRBV28 to TRBJ2-7; TRBD2 might be the D (5 bases). Germline lookup yields CDR1 MDHEN and CDR2 SYDVKM. The CDR3 covers 14 residues. V shed 2 bases and J shed 3 bases, with 11 bases lying between them. The CDR3 protein is CASSLAGLLYEQYF. DNA for the CDR3: TGTGCCAGCAGTTTAGCCGGACTCCTCTACGAGCAGTACTTC.

The chain links TRBV30 to TRBJ1-2; D gene uncertain. With 5 bases removed from V and 5 bases from J, the gap between germline ends came to 15 bases. Germline CDR1 and CDR2: GTSNPN and SVGIG (reference sequence). This CDR3 spans 13 amino acids. This CDR3 reads CAWAGSGDYGYTF. The CDR3 coding sequence is TGTGCCTGGGCCGGTTCCGGGGATTATGGCTACACCTTC.